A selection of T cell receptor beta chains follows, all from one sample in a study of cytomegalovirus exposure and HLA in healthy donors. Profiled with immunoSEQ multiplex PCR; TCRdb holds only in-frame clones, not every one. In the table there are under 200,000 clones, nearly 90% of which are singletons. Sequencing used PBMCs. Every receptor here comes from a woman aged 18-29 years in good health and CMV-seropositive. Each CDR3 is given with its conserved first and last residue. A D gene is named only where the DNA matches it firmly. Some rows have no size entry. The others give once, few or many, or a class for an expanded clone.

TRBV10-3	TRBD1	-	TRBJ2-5	TGTGCCATCAGGAATGGGACAGAAGAGACCCAGTACTTC	CAIRNGTEETQYF
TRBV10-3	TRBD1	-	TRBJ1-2	TGTGCCATCAGAGAGACAGGGGTCAACTATGGCTACACCTTC	CAIRETGVNYGYTF
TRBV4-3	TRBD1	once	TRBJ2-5	TGCGCCAGCAGCCAAGGTTCAATGACAGGGGAGGTGACCCAGTACTTC	CASSQGSMTGEVTQYF
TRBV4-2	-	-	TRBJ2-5	TGTGCCAGCAGTGGGGGGAGGGGGAGAATCCAAGAGACCCAGTACTTC	CASSGGRGRIQETQYF
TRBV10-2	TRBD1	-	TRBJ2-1	TGCGCCAGCAGACCGGGACAGAGCTCCTACAATGAGCAGTTCTTC	CASRPGQSSYNEQFF
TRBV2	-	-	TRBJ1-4	TGTGCCAGCAGGGACACTACAACTAATGAAAAACTGTTTTTT	CASRDTTTNEKLFF
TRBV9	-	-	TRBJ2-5	TGTGCCAGCAGCGTATCACAACAAGAGACCCAGTACTTC	CASSVSQQETQYF
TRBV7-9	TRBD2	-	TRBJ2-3	TGTGCCAGCAGCCCCGTTCCGGGACTAGCGGGACCAGATACGCAGTATTTT	CASSPVPGLAGPDTQYF
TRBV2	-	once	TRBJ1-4	TGTGCCAGCAGTGAAGGGTTGGGGCTACGGATGGCTAATGAAAAACTGTTTTTT	CASSEGLGLRMANEKLFF
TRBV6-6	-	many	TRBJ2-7	TGTGCCAGCAGTTACCCTAATTTCGAGCAGTACTTC	CASSYPNFEQYF
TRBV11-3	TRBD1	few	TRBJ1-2	TGTGCCAGCACCGAAACCAGGGGGCGCGGCACTAACTATGGCTACACCTTC	CASTETRGRGTNYGYTF
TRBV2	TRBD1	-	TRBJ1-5	TGTGCCAGCAGTCTGACAGGGGGTGAGGTAGGGCAGCCCCAGCATTTT	CASSLTGGEVGQPQHF
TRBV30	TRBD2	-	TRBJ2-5	TGTGCCTGGAGCCGCCGGGGGGGGGAGACCCAGTACTTC	CAWSRRGGETQYF
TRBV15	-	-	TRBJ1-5	TGTGCCACCAGCTACAGGGTCAATCAGCCCCAGCATTTT	CATSYRVNQPQHF
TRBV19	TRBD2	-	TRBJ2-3	TGTGCCAGTTCTGGGGCTAGCGGGATCACAGATACGCAGTATTTT	CASSGASGITDTQYF
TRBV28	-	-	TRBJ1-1	TGTGCCAGCTTAACACTGAACACTGAAGCTTTCTTT	CASLTLNTEAFF
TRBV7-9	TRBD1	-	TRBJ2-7	TGTGCCAGCAGCTCCTTCGACAGGGACCCCTGGGAGCAGTACTTC	CASSSFDRDPWEQYF
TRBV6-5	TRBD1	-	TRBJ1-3	TGTGCCAGCATAGACAGGGTCTCAGGAAACACCATATATTTT	CASIDRVSGNTIYF
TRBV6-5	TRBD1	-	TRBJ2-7	TGTGCCAGCAGCCGCGGACAGGGCGGCAGCGAGCAGTACTTC	CASSRGQGGSEQYF
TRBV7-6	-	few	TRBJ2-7	TGTGCCAGCAGCTTAGAGGGTGGCGGGTTCCACGAGCAGTACTTC	CASSLEGGGFHEQYF
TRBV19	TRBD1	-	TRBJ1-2	TGTGCCAGTAGTATTGTACAGGGGTATGGCTACACCTTC	CASSIVQGYGYTF
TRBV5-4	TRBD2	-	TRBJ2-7	TGTGCCAGCAGCCCCGAGGTTTTCTCTGCGGAGGCTAGCGGAACCTACGAGCAGTACTTC	CASSPEVFSAEASGTYEQYF
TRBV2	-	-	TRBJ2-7	TGTGCCAGCAGTGTGACTAGATGGTCCTACGAGCAGTACTTC	CASSVTRWSYEQYF
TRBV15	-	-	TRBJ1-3	TGTGCCACCAGCAGAGATAACAGGGCCTCTGGAAACACCATATATTTT	CATSRDNRASGNTIYF
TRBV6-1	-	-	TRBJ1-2	TGTGCCAGCAGTGAAGGGAGCAGGGTGGATGGCTACACCTTC	CASSEGSRVDGYTF
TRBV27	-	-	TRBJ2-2	TGTGCCAGCAGTTTCATAGACACCGGGGAGCTGTTTTTT	CASSFIDTGELFF
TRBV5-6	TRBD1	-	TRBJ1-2	TGTGCCAGCAGCGTGACAGGGGCGCGGGGCTACACCTTC	CASSVTGARGYTF
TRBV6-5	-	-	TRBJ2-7	TGTGCCAGCAGTCAGGGGCTCGAGCAGTACTTC	CASSQGLEQYF
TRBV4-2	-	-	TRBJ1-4	TGTGCCAGCAGCCAGTTCCGGGACTCAGCGACGGTTGAAAAACTGTTTTTT	CASSQFRDSATVEKLFF
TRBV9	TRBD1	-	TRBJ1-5	TGTGCCAGCAGCGGACAGGGTCAAGATCAGCCCCAGCATTTT	CASSGQGQDQPQHF
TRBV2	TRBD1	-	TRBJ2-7	TGTGCCAGTACGAACAGGGGATCCTACGAGCAGTACTTC	CASTNRGSYEQYF
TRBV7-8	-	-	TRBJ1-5	TGTGCCAGCAGCCCGGGGGTAGGGCCCCAGCATTTT	CASSPGVGPQHF